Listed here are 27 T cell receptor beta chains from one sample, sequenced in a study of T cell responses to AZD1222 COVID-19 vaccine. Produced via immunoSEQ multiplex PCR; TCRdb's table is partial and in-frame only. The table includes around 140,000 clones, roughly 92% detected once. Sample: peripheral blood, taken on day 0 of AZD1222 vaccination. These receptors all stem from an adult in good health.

In DNA, the CDR3 is TGTGCCAGCAGCCTGGGACAGGTAATTCAGCCCCAGCATTTT. It specifies CASSLGQVIQPQHF. This rearrangement joins TRBV6-5 to TRBJ1-5; 8 bases align to TRBD1. Germline V lookup: CDR1 MNHEY, CDR2 SVGAGI. There are 14 residues in the CDR3. With 6 bases clipped from V and 6 bases from J, the junction kept 7 bases outside the gene matches.

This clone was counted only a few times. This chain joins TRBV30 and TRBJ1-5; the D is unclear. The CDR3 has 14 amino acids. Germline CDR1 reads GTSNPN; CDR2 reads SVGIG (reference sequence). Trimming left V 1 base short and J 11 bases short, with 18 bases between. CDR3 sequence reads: CAWSELCGMVTQHF. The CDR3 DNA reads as TGTGCCTGGAGTGAACTCTGTGGCATGGTTACCCAGCATTTT.

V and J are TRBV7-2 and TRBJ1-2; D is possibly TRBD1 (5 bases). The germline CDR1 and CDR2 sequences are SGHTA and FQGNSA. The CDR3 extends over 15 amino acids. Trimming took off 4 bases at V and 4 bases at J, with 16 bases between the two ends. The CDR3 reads CASSSQDRQGYGYTF. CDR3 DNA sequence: TGTGCCAGCAGCTCCCAAGATAGGCAGGGCTATGGCTACACCTTC.

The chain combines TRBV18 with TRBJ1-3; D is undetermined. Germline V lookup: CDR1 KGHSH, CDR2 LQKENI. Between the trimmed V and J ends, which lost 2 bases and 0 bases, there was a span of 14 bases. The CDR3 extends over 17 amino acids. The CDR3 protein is CASSPWASASSGNTIYF. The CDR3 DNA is TGTGCCAGCTCACCATGGGCCTCGGCGAGCTCTGGAAACACCATATATTTT.

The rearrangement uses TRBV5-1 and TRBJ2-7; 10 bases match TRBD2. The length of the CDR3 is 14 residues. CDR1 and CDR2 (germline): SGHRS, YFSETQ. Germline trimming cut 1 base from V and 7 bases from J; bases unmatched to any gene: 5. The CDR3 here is CASSLTSTSGEQYF. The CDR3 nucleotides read TGCGCCAGCAGCTTGACGTCGACTAGCGGGGAGCAGTACTTC.

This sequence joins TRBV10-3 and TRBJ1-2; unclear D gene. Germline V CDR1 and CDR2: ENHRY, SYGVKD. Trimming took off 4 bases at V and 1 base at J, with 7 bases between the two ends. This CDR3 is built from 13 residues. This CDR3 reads CAISAGFNYGYTF. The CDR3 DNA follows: TGTGCCATCAGTGCGGGGTTTAACTATGGCTACACCTTC.

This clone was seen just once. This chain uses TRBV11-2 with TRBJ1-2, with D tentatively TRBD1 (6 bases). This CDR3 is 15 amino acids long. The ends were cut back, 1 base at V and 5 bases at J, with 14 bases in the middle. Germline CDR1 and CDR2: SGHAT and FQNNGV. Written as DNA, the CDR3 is TGTGCCAGCAGCTTAGTGGGGGGGGCCAGTTATGGCTACACCTTC. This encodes CASSLVGGASYGYTF.

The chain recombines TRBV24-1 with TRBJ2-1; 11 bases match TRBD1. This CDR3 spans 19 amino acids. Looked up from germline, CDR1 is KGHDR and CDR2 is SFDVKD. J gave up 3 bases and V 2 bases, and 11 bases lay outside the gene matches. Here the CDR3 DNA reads TGTGCCACCAGTGATTCTCCCGTGGGACAGGGGGGCATCTACAATGAGCAGTTCTTC. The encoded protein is CATSDSPVGQGGIYNEQFF.

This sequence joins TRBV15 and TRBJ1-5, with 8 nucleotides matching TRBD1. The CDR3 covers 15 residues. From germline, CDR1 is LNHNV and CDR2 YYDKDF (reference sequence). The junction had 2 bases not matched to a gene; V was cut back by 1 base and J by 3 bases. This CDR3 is CATSRGQGSNQPQHF. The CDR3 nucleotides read TGTGCCACCAGCAGAGGACAGGGGTCCAATCAGCCCCAGCATTTT.

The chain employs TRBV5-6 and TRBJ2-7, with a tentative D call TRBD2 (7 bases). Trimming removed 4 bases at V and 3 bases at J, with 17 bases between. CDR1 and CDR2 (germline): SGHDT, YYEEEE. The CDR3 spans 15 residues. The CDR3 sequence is CASSGLGGAGYEQYF. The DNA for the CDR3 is TGTGCCAGCAGCGGCCTGGGGGGGGCTGGCTACGAGCAGTACTTC.

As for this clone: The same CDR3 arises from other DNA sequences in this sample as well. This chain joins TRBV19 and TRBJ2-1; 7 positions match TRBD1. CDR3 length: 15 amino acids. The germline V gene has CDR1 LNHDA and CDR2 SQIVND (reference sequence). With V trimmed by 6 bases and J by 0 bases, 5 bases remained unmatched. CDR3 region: CASSTGQSSYNEQFF. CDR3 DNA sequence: TGTGCCAGTAGCACGGGACAGAGCTCCTACAATGAGCAGTTCTTC. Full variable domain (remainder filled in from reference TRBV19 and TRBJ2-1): DGGITQSPKYLFRKEGQNVTLSCEQNLNHDAMYWYRQDPGQGLRLIYYSQIVNDFQKGDIAEGYSVSREKKESFPLTVTSAQKNPTAFYLCASSTGQSSYNEQFFGPGTRLTVL.

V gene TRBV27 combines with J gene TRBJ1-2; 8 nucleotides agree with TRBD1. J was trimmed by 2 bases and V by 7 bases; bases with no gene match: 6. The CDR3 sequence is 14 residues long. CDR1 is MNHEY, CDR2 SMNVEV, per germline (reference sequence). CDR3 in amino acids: CASTTGAGNYGYTF. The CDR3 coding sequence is TGTGCCAGCACGACAGGGGCAGGGAACTATGGCTACACCTTC.

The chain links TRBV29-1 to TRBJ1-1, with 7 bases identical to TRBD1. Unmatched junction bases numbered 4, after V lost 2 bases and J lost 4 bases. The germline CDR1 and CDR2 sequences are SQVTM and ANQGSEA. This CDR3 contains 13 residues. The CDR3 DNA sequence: TGCAGCGTTGAATTTAGGGGGCTCACTGAAGCTTTCTTT. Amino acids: CSVEFRGLTEAFF.

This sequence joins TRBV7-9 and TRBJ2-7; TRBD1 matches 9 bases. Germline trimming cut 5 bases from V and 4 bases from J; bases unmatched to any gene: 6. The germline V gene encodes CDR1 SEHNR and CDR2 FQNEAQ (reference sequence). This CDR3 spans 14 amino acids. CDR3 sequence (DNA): TGTGCCAGCAGCCCAAGGACAGGGGAATACGAGCAGTACTTC. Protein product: CASSPRTGEYEQYF.

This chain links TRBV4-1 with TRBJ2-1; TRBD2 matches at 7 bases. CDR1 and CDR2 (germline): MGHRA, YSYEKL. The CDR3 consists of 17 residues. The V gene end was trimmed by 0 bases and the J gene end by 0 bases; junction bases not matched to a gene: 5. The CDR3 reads CASSQDRSSGSYNEQFF. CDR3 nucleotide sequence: TGCGCCAGCAGCCAAGATCGTTCTAGCGGCTCCTACAATGAGCAGTTCTTC.

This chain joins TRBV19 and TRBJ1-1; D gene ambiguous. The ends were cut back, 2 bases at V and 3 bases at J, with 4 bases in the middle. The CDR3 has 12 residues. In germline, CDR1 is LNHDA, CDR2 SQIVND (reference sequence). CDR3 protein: CASSILDTEAFF. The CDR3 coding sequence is TGTGCCAGTAGTATATTGGACACTGAAGCTTTCTTT.

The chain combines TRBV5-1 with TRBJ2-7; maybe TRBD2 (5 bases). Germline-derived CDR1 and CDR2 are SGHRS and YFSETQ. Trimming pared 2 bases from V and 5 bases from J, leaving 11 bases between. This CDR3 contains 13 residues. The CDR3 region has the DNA TGCGCCAGCAGCTTTAGAGGGATTGACGAGCAGTACTTC. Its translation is CASSFRGIDEQYF.

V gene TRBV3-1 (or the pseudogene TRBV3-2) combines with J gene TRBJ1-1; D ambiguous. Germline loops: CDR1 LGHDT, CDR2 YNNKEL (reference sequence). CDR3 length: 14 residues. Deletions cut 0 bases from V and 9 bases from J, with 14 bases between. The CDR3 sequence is CASSQEVGTLKAFF. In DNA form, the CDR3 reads TGTGCCAGCAGCCAAGAAGTCGGAACCCTGAAAGCTTTCTTT.

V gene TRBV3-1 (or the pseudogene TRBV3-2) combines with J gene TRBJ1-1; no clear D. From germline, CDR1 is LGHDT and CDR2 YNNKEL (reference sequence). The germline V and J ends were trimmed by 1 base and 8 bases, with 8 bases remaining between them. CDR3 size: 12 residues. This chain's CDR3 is CASSQVEAEAFF. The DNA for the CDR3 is TGTGCCAGCAGCCAAGTTGAGGCGGAAGCTTTCTTT.

CDR3 nucleotide sequence: TGTGCCAGCAGACGGACAGGTTCTTCATCCGGTGAGCAGTTCTTC. Amino acids: CASRRTGSSSGEQFF. This chain links TRBV6-6 with TRBJ2-1, with 7 nucleotides matching TRBD1. V trimming: 6 bases; J trimming: 9 bases; junction bases outside the gene matches: 14. CDR1 is MNHNY and CDR2 is SVGAGI in the germline V gene (reference sequence). CDR3 size: 15 residues.

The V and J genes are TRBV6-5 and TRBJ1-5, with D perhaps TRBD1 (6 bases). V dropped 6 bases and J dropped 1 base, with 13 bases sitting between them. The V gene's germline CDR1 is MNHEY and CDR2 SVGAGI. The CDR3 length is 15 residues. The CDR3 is CASRTTGWSNQPQHF. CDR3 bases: TGTGCCAGCAGGACAACAGGGTGGAGCAATCAGCCCCAGCATTTT.

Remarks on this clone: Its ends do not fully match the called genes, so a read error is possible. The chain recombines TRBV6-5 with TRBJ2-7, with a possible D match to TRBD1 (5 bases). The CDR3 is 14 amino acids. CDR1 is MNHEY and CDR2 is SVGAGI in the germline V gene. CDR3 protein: CASSPSTARFTFHF. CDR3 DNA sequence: TGTGCCAGCAGCCCCTCGACAGCCAGGTTCACTTTCCACTTC.

In DNA, the CDR3 is TGTGCCAGCAGCGTCACCGGGGGGCTCGCTCGGAATGAGCAGTTCTTC. Encoded protein: CASSVTGGLARNEQFF. The J gene is TRBJ2-1, the V gene TRBV9; D perhaps matches TRBD2 (7 bases). Trimming took 2 bases from V and 7 from J, leaving 19 bases between them. Per germline, CDR1 SGDLS and CDR2 YYNGEE. The CDR3 has 16 residues. Filled out from reference TRBV9 and TRBJ2-1, the complete variable domain reads DSGVTQTPKHLITATGQRVTLRCSPRSGDLSVYWYQQSLDQGLQFLIQYYNGEERAKGNILERFSAQQFPDLHSELNLSSLELGDSALYFCASSVTGGLARNEQFFGPGTRLTVL.

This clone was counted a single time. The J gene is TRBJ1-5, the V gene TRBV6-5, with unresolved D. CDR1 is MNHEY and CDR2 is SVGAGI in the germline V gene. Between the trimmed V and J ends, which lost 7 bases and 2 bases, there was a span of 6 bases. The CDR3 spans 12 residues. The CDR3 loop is CASTSGNQPQHF. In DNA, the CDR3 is TGTGCCAGCACCAGCGGCAATCAGCCCCAGCATTTT.

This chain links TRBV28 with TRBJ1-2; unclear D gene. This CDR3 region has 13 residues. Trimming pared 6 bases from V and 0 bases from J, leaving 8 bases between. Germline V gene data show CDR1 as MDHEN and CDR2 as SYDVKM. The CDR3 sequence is CASRPGTNYGYTF. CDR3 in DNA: TGTGCCAGCAGGCCAGGAACTAACTATGGCTACACCTTC.

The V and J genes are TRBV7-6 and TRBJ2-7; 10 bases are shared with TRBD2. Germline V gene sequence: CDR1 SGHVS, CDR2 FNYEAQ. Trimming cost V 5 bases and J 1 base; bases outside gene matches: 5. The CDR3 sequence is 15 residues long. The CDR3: CASSAYSGGSYEQYF. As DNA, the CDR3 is TGTGCCAGCAGCGCCTATAGCGGGGGGTCCTACGAGCAGTACTTC.

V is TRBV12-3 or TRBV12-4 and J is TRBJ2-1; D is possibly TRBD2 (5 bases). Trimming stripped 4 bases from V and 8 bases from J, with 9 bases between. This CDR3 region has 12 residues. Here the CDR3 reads CASSSFGDEQFF. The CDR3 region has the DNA TGTGCCAGCAGTTCGTTCGGGGATGAGCAGTTCTTC.